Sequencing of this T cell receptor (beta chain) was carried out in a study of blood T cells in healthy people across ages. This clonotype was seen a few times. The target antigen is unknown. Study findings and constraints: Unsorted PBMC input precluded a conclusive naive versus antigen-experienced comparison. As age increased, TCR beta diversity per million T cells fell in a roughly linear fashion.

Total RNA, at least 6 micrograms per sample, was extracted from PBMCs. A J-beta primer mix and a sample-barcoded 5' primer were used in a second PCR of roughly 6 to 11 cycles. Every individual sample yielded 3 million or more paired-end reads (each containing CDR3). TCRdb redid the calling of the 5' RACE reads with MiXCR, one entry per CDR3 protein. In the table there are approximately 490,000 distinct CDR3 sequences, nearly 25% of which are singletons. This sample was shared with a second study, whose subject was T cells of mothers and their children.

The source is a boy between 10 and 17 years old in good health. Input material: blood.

Written as DNA, the CDR3 is TGTGCCAGCTCCCCCGGGACAGCGAGATACGAGGCTTTCTTT. Its protein product is CASSPGTARYEAFF. This chain connects TRBV18 to TRBJ1-1, with 7 bases that match TRBD1. The CDR3 runs to 14 residues. V shed 6 bases, J shed 11 bases, and the junction held 15 bases outside the gene matches. CDR1 and CDR2 (germline): KGHSH, LQKENI. The complete variable domain, with remaining parts taken from reference TRBV18 and TRBJ1-1, reads NAGVMQNPRHLVRRRGQEARLRCSPMKGHSHVYWYRQLPEEGLKFMVYLQKENIIDESGMPKERFSAEFPKEGPSILRIQQVVRGDSAAYFCASSPGTARYEAFFGQGTRLTVV.